The clone carrying this T cell receptor beta chain came up a few times. The sample originates from a study of OX40 agonist ivuxolimab in advanced cancers. Losses at the gene ends were 2 bases for V and 7 bases for J; bases not matched to a gene: 7. The CDR3 length is 15 residues. Germline-derived CDR1 and CDR2 are SGHDT and YYEEEE. Sequenced by immunoSEQ multiplex PCR; TCRdb stores in-frame clones only, minus some. The sample has 68,000 or so clones; less than 90% are singletons. This clonotype was obtained from an adult with an advanced solid tumor such as melanoma, head and neck, liver or kidney cancer. J is TRBJ2-1 and V is TRBV5-6; 9 bases match TRBD1. This sample comprised CD4+ or CD8+ T cells sorted from blood, obtained in a trial of the OX40 agonist ivuxolimab. This CDR3 reads CASSFEDRGLNEQFF. The CDR3 DNA is TGTGCCAGCAGCTTCGAGGACAGGGGCTTGAATGAGCAGTTCTTC.